The source of this T cell receptor (beta chain) is a study of blood T cell repertoires in COVID-19. Data came from immunoSEQ multiplex PCR; TCRdb stores just in-frame clones and leaves some out. There are around 29,000 clones in the sample; roughly 80% occur only once, and 7% to 8.5% lies in the top ten. Germline V gene sequence: CDR1 SGHKS, CDR2 YYEKEE (reference sequence). The CDR3 extends over 14 amino acids. Trimming cost V 0 bases and J 4 bases, with 10 bases left between them. The sequenced sample consisted of peripheral blood. The TCR was taken from a woman in her seventies with active or convalescent COVID-19. This chain joins TRBV5-5 and TRBJ1-1; D may be TRBD1 (6 bases). CDR3 coding DNA: TGTGCCAGCAGCTTGGACAGGGCTGGCACTGAAGCTTTCTTT. Its protein product is CASSLDRAGTEAFF.